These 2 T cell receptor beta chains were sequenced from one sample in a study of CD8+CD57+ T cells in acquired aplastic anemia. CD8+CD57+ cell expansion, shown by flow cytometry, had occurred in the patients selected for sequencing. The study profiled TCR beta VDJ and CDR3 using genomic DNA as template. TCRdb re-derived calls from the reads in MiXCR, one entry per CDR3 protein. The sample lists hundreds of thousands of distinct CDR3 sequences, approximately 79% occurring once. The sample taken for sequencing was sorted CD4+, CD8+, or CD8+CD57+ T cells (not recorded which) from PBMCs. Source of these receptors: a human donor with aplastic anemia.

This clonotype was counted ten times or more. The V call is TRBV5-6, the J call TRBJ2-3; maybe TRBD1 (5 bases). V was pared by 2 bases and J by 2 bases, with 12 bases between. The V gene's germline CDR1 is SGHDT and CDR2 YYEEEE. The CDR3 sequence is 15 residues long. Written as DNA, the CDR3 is TGTGCCAGCAGCTTTCAGGGTGAGGACACAGATACGCAGTATTTT. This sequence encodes CASSFQGEDTDTQYF.

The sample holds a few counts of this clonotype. CDR3 sequence reads: CAISRHDNSPLHF. CDR3 in DNA: TGTGCCATTTCACGACACGATAATTCACCCCTCCACTTT. The chain has TRBV10-3 and TRBJ1-6; no clear D. Trimming removed 9 bases at V and 5 bases at J, with 11 bases between. The CDR3 spans 13 residues. Germline CDR1 ENHRY, CDR2 SYGVKD.